This TCR beta chain was recorded in a study of cytomegalovirus exposure and HLA in healthy donors. Regarding the study as a whole: Among donors in an Asian-associated ancestry cluster, a later analysis reportedly found fewer N-insertions than the roughly 730-donor mean.

CDR3 length: 13 amino acids. CDR1 is SGHTA, CDR2 FQGNSA, per germline. Primers: 60 Vbeta forward and 13 Jbeta reverse. The method was immunoSEQ multiplex PCR; TCRdb's version includes in-frame clones alone and lacks a portion of them. The sample gives some 130,000 clones, roughly 85% of which show up once; 6.5% is in the top ten. Turning to this clone: Its antigen is currently unknown.

The receptor's source is a man aged 35-49 years in good health and CMV-seropositive. This chain links TRBV7-2 with TRBJ2-5, with 7 bases lining up with TRBD2. The DNA end lines up better with TRBJ2-7; the J call may be wrong. The sequenced sample consisted of PBMCs. The CDR3 DNA is TGTGCCAGCAGCCGGACTAGTTCCTACGAGCAGTACTTC. It is translated as CASSRTSSYEQYF.